The present T cell receptor beta chain was sequenced within a study of cytomegalovirus exposure and HLA in healthy donors (dated by TCRdb to about 2017). Describing the broader study: In an earlier analysis of roughly 500 of the donors, around 290 Gb of sequence data and some 100 million unique TCR beta sequences from 180 million or so T cells were reported. Approximately 300 gigabases of sequencing data and around 80 million unique TCR sequences made up an early release that covered roughly 670 HLA-typed donors. The genetic ancestry cluster associated with self-reported Caucasian donors included about 81% of the 398 genotyped donors. The study was designed to test whether signatures of past pathogen exposure could be identified by cataloging public T cell receptors. The study used immunosequencing to profile the T cell repertoires of 600 to 850 subjects and linked those repertoires to cytomegalovirus serostatus. In addition to the first cohort of 666 subjects, a separate validation cohort of some 120 different subjects was used. To predict cytomegalovirus infection status, the study brought together high-throughput TCR immunosequencing, statistical association of individual TCRs with disease status, and machine learning. A later analysis re-analyzed previously published TCR beta repertoires from about 730 donors and added high-resolution HLA genotyping to study TCR occurrence patterns. In the later analysis, no new phenotypic data were used to find candidate immune exposures; instead, reliance was placed on TCR beta sequences and their occurrence across donors. To decide whether each TCR beta V gene segment behaved as functional or pseudogenic, an earlier analysis of nearly 600 of the donors relied on high-throughput TCR beta sequencing. Donor age, sex, ethnicity and CMV serostatus were compiled alongside the repertoire data. A later genetic analysis used genome-wide SNP genotypes for 398 of the 666 donors, treating that subset as a discovery cohort. Every repertoire in the discovery cohort had been generated on one and the same sequencing platform. HLA typing covered class I and class II loci at four-digit resolution. The number of donors typed differed by locus, with roughly 629-640 for A, B, C, DRB1 and DQB1, approximately 500 for DQA1, some 570 for DPA1, and about 450 for DPB1. Five DR-DQ haplotypes were handled as single units for association and clustering, since linkage in the cohort was strong. Among some 400 genotyped donors of the cohort, an average of around 250,000 unique TCR beta nucleotide sequences was sequenced per donor, of which about 18% were non-productive. Results and caveats for the whole study, not just this receptor: The classifier was reported to diagnose cytomegalovirus status with high specificity and sensitivity in both the original cohort and the validation cohort. Compared with the approximately 700-donor mean, donors in an Asian-associated ancestry cluster had fewer N-insertions in productive TCRs, according to a later genetic analysis. The study listed 150 to 200 TCR beta chains as associated with cytomegalovirus. A group of highly shared sequence variants was considered likely to be a technical artifact of the sequencing pipeline. Only TCR beta chains were sequenced in this cohort, and the absence of alpha or paired-chain data limited detectable features. V-gene and J-gene trimming of TCR beta chains was associated with a missense DCLRE1C variant in a later genetic analysis, and the association was replicated in an independent cohort. The authors suggested that the approach could potentially be extended to other disease states and immunological phenotypes. For the cohort, immune exposure information was limited to CMV serostatus. Specific HLA alleles were associated with roughly 17,000 TCR beta sequences at a false discovery rate of 0.05 in a later analysis. In vitro tests confirmed that three of the cytomegalovirus-associated TCR beta chains recognize cytomegalovirus antigens. A later analysis reported that several top co-occurrence clusters appeared linked to parvovirus B19, influenza, CMV and Epstein-Barr virus. The earlier analysis of fewer than 750 of the donors excluded over 15 rarely observed V segments, including chromosome 9 orphons, because counts were too low. When HLA alleles, especially DR and DQ, strongly co-occurred, TCR associations were difficult to assign to individual alleles. A later analysis found that HLA-associated TCR beta chains were more clonally expanded and had lower generation probabilities than equally common non-associated chains. Correlated functional status among segregating V segments might be attributable to linkage disequilibrium, but an unknown experimental factor could not be ruled out. A further reported finding was that TCR beta sequences accurately predicted the HLA-A and HLA-B alleles for most subjects in the first cohort. Because HLA typing was missing for some donors at each locus, association tests included only the typed subset. Across donors, most TCR sequences were observed very rarely, whereas some public TCRs were present in many individuals. Sequencing depth was assumed to be roughly uniform across donors in the presence/absence analyses, though that assumption may not hold. According to a later analysis, TCR association rates differed among HLA loci, with DRB1 alleles showing the most associated TCRs and HLA-C alleles showing the fewest. According to a later analysis, most CMV-associated TCR beta chains appeared to be HLA-restricted, and the HLA associations seemed to be driven largely by CMV exposure. Some IMGT-functional V segments, including TRBV6-2 and TRBV6-3, could not be distinguished by the 87-base-pair reads and were therefore excluded. Broadly in line with IMGT annotations, most TCR beta V segments showed up in productive rearrangements about 90% or about 30% of the time in an earlier analysis of a few hundred of the donors.

Receptors were amplified or captured by the immunoSEQ multiplex PCR assay. A mixture of 60 forward primers for TCR Vbeta segments and 13 reverse primers for TCR Jbeta segments was used in the multiplex PCR. Amplification of the CDR3 region of rearranged TCR beta genes was performed with a multiplex PCR assay on genomic DNA. On the Illumina HiSeq System, the amplified TCR beta libraries were sequenced as 87-base-pair reads. The source study handled its data this way. Across the roughly 700 repertoires, a later analysis counted some 80 million unique TCR beta chains, 9.5 million to 12 million of which were shared by at least two donors. Raw reads were error-corrected and collapsed into unique sequences with a nearest-neighbor algorithm that merged closely related sequences to remove PCR and sequencing errors. CDR3 sequences were aligned to IMGT reference sequences to assign V, D and J gene segments. For a sequence to be retained, a match of at least six nucleotides was required to both a V gene segment and a J gene segment. A rearrangement counted as productive if the CDR3 had no stop codons and remained in frame with V and J, and every other rearrangement counted as non-productive. Following IMGT convention, CDR3 was defined as the stretch from the second conserved V-encoded cysteine to the conserved J-encoded phenylalanine. In an earlier analysis of roughly 610 of the donors, sequences lacking an unambiguous match to a single V gene segment were excluded. In an earlier analysis of 500 to 750 of the donors, V segments were called functional above 56.7% productive rearrangements and were called segregating when the between-donor standard deviation exceeded 5%. A statistical classification framework was developed to diagnose cytomegalovirus status using the catalog of TCR beta chain sequences. In a later analysis, V and J genes were assigned by comparing TCR nucleotide sequences against IMGT/GENE-DB human TR gene sequences. A later analysis assigned CDR3 sequences and most-parsimonious VDJ recombination scenarios with the TCRdist pipeline. In a later analysis, each TCR beta chain was defined by its CDR3 amino acid sequence together with its V-gene family, and reads without a unique V-gene family were excluded. To address suspected cross-contamination and a sequencing artifact, a later analysis removed several hundred highly shared, low-generation-probability nucleotide sequences. A later analysis calculated a clonal expansion index for each public chain from normalized within-repertoire ranks of inferred template counts. In a later analysis, generation probabilities were computed with a VDJ recombination model fitted to out-of-frame rearrangements, and the resulting probabilities were checked against IGoR. Hypergeometric tests were used in a later analysis to score TCR-TCR, TCR-HLA and TCR-CMV co-occurrence, with a repertoire-size bias correction applied to the TCR pairs. To estimate false discovery rates, a later analysis permuted the HLA or CMV assignments 20 times. In a later analysis, co-occurring TCRs were grouped using DBSCAN, and TCRdist sequence similarity was added for clustering within HLA-allele-positive subsets. Co-occurrence clustering excluded repertoires with fewer than 30,000 or more than 120,000 public chains, plus five with anomalous nucleotide sharing. Here the immuneACCESS table is served through TCRdb, limited to in-frame sequences with V and J called. Missing clones are a known gap in these copies; in checked studies unresolved V genes cover under half, and the rest lacks a known reason. V, J and clone size reflect that table, while D and trimming were determined from the DNA. This sample is represented by more than 200,000 clones; about two thirds of them were singletons. About 2.5% of the sample rests with the top ten.

There are a few counts of this clone. This receptor's antigen is unknown. No per-base quality is available; no much larger clone lies one base away. Its CDR3 holds 14 amino acids, cysteine through phenylalanine. Solely the CDR3 DNA is kept, with 42 bases framed from the first base. The germline V gene provides CDR1 MNHNS and CDR2 SASEGT. Deletion took 6 bases off V and 6 bases off J, with a span of 12 bases between the germline ends. The cohort consisted of hundreds of healthy bone marrow donors. All cohort members were sampled while nominally healthy, although unrecorded immune exposures were likely present. The donor tested CMV seropositive, placing the donor among the approximately 310 seropositive members of the cohort. Each donor provided a peripheral blood sample, and peripheral blood mononuclear cells were used for TCR beta sequencing. The Qiagen DNeasy Blood Extraction Kit was used to extract genomic DNA from the blood cell samples.

The chain uses TRBV6-1 and TRBJ1-6, and possibly TRBD1, on 5 matching bases. This TCR derives from a middle-aged man in good health and CMV-seropositive. Sequenced input: PBMCs. The nucleotide sequence reads as follows: TGTGCCAGCAGGGCCGGGACTAGTAATTCACCCCTCCACTTT. It translates as CASRAGTSNSPLHF.